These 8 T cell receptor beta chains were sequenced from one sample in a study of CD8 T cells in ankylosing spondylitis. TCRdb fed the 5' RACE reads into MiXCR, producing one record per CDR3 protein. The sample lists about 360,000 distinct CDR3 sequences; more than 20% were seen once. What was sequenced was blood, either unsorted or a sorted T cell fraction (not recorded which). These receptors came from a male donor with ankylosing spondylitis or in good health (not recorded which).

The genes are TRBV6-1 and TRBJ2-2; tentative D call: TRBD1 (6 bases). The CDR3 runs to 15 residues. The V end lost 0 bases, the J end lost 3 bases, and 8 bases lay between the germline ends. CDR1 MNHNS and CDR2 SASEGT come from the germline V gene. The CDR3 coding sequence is TGTGCCAGCAGTGAAGCGGGGGCCTACACCGGGGAGCTGTTTTTT. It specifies CASSEAGAYTGELFF.

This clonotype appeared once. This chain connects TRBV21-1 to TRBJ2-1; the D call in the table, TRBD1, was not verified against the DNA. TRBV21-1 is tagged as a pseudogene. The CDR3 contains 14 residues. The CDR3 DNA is TGTGCCAGCAGCAGAATGACAGATCGAGCAGAGCAGTTCTTC. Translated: CASSRMTDRAEQFF.

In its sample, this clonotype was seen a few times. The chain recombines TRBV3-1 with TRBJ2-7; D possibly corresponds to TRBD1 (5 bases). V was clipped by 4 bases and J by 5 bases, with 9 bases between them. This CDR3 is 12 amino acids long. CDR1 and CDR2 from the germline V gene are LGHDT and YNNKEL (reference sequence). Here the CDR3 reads CASSPRRDEQYF. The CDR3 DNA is TGTGCCAGCAGCCCCCGCAGGGACGAGCAGTACTTC.

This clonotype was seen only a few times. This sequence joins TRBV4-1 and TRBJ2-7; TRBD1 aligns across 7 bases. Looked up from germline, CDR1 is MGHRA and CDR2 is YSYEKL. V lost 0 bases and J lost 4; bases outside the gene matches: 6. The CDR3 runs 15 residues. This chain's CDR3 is CASSQDPGQRYEQYF. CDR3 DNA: TGCGCCAGCAGCCAAGATCCGGGACAGCGTTACGAGCAGTACTTC.

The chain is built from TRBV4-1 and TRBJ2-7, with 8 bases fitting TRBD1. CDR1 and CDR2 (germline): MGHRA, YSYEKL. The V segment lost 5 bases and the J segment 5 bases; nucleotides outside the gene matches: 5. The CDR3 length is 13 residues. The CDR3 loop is CASSVGQVDEQYF. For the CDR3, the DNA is TGCGCCAGCAGCGTGGGACAGGTCGACGAGCAGTACTTC.

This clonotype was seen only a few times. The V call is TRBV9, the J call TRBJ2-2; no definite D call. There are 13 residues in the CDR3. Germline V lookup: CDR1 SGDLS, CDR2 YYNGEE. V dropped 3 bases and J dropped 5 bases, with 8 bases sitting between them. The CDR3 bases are TGTGCCAGCAGCGCCCCCTTGACCGGGGAGCTGTTTTTT. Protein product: CASSAPLTGELFF.

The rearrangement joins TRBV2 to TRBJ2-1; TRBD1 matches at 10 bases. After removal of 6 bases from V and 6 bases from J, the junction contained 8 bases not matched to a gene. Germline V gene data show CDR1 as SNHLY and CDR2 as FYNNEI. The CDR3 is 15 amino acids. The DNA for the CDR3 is TGTGCCAGCAGACCTGACAGGGGGCCCCCCAATGAGCAGTTCTTC. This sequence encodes CASRPDRGPPNEQFF. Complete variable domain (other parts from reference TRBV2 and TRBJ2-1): EPEVTQTPSHQVTQMGQEVILRCVPISNHLYFYWYRQILGQKVEFLVSFYNNEISEKSEIFDDQFSVERPDGSNFTLKIRSTKLEDSAMYFCASRPDRGPPNEQFFGPGTRLTVL.

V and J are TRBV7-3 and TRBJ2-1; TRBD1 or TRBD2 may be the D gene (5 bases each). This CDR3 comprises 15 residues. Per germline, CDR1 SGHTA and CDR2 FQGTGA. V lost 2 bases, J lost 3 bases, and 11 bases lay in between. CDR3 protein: CASSLARGVYNEQFF. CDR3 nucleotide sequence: TGTGCCAGCAGCTTAGCCCGAGGGGTCTACAATGAGCAGTTCTTC.